A selection of T cell receptor beta chains follows, all from one sample in a study of response to subunit inactivated influenza vaccine. A single record per CDR3 protein comes from TCRdb applying MiXCR to the RT-PCR reads. Altogether 590,000 or so distinct CDR3 sequences are present, around 15% being singletons, with the ten largest covering around 7.6%. The sequencing here drew on PBMCs from blood, taken roughly 15 days before vaccination. The receptors originated from a man between 50 and 59 years old who received an inactivated influenza vaccine. The CDR3 runs from the conserved cysteine through the conserved F or W. Fields, in order: J gene, clone size, V gene, CDR3 protein. A clone size is listed for some rows: how often the clone was seen (once, few, many), or a class if it is expanded.

j_call: TRBJ2-1; clone_size: NA; v_call: TRBV2; cdr3_aa: CASRRGSSYNEQFF
j_call: TRBJ2-1; clone_size: NA; v_call: TRBV7-6; cdr3_aa: CASSLAGPGSYNEQFF
j_call: TRBJ2-2; clone_size: few; v_call: TRBV2; cdr3_aa: CASSATSGPNTGELFF
j_call: TRBJ2-7; clone_size: few; v_call: TRBV27; cdr3_aa: CASRIAGGLEQYF
j_call: TRBJ1-5; clone_size: few; v_call: TRBV20-1; cdr3_aa: CSAGAMNGNQPQHF
j_call: TRBJ2-7; clone_size: NA; v_call: TRBV7-9; cdr3_aa: CASSFSGQSYEQYF
j_call: TRBJ2-1; clone_size: NA; v_call: TRBV16; cdr3_aa: CASSQSASPYNEQFF
j_call: TRBJ2-2; clone_size: NA; v_call: TRBV4-3; cdr3_aa: CASSQEPKNTGELFF
j_call: TRBJ2-5; clone_size: NA; v_call: TRBV9; cdr3_aa: CASSVSSGQQETQYF
j_call: TRBJ1-4; clone_size: many; v_call: TRBV12-3/TRBV12-4; cdr3_aa: CASSLASTNEKLFF
j_call: TRBJ2-2; clone_size: NA; v_call: TRBV5-6; cdr3_aa: CASSLGFGTAGELFF
j_call: TRBJ2-7; clone_size: NA; v_call: TRBV4-3; cdr3_aa: CASSQDLAGGPEDYEQYF
j_call: TRBJ2-3; clone_size: few; v_call: TRBV20-1; cdr3_aa: CSASGTRTLTDTQYF
j_call: TRBJ2-5; clone_size: once; v_call: TRBV13; cdr3_aa: CASSLGTSGETQDF
j_call: TRBJ2-1; clone_size: NA; v_call: TRBV11-2; cdr3_aa: CASSLRGPSYNEQFF
j_call: TRBJ2-1; clone_size: many; v_call: TRBV3-1; cdr3_aa: CASSQYGGVEQFF
j_call: TRBJ1-5; clone_size: NA; v_call: TRBV12-3/TRBV12-4; cdr3_aa: CASSIRDRGNNQPQHF
j_call: TRBJ1-1; clone_size: NA; v_call: TRBV5-1; cdr3_aa: CASSLVQGWGSTEAFF
j_call: TRBJ2-2; clone_size: NA; v_call: TRBV7-2; cdr3_aa: CASSLDRDTGELFF
j_call: TRBJ2-5; clone_size: once; v_call: TRBV7-8; cdr3_aa: CASSLEGSQETQYF
j_call: TRBJ2-1; clone_size: few; v_call: TRBV4-3; cdr3_aa: CASSQVTRGAYNEQFF
j_call: TRBJ2-7; clone_size: NA; v_call: TRBV6-2/TRBV6-3; cdr3_aa: CASSYSKGWTGRSYEQYF
j_call: TRBJ2-3; clone_size: once; v_call: TRBV20-1; cdr3_aa: CGARRTSGLDTQYF
j_call: TRBJ2-1; clone_size: NA; v_call: TRBV25-1; cdr3_aa: CASLTPLRLAGYNEQFF
j_call: TRBJ2-1; clone_size: NA; v_call: TRBV7-6; cdr3_aa: CASSTPGQQRAGGPYNEQFF
j_call: TRBJ2-1; clone_size: NA; v_call: TRBV5-6; cdr3_aa: CASSLAIRGHEQFF
j_call: TRBJ2-1; clone_size: few; v_call: TRBV11-2; cdr3_aa: CASSSIRTSGGPTPYNEQFF